This T cell receptor (beta chain) was retrieved from a study of T cell repertoires in cytomegalovirus infection. Study at large: It was recently identified HLA-C-restricted and well-studied HLA-B-restricted CMV epitopes that the study used. An indication of both CMV infection and matching HLA type came from public TCR beta signatures. Overall study findings and caveats: Predominance within the ex vivo response was attributable to HLA-C-restricted CMV-specific TCR beta clonotypes.

Turning to this clonotype: Its antigen is not identified.

Germline V CDR1 and CDR2: MNHEY, SVGAGI. After removal of 10 bases from V and 1 base from J, the junction contained 6 bases not matched to a gene. The CDR3 is 13 residues long. Via MiXCR, TCRdb re-called the reads, giving one row per CDR3 protein. The table has roughly 920,000 distinct CDR3 sequences, roughly 30% seen once. The material sequenced was cultured CD8+ T cells from PBMCs, taken from culture after CMV antigen stimulation. The rearrangement uses TRBV6-5 and TRBJ1-1; 7 bases match TRBD1. This TCR derives from a human donor in good health (CMV status not recorded). Some clones in this sample may be carry-over from other donors' samples. The CDR3 DNA reads as TGTGCCACCCAGACAGGGAGGAACACTGAAGCTTTCTTT. Its translation is CATQTGRNTEAFF.